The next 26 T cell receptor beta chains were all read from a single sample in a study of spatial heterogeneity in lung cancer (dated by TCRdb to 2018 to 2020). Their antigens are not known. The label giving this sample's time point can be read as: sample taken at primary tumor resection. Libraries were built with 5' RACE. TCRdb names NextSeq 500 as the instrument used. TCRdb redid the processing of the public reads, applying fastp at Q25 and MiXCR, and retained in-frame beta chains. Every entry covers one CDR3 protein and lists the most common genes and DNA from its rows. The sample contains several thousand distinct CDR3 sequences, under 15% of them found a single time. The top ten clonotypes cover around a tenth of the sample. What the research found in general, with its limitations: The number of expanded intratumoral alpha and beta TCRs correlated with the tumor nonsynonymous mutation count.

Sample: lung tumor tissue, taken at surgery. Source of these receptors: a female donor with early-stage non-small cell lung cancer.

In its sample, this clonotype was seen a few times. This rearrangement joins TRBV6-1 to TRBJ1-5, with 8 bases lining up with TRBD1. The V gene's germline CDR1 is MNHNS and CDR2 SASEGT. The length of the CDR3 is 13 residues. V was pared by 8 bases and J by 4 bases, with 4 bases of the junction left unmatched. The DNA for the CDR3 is TGTGCCAGCGGACAGGGTCAAAATCAGCCCCAGCATTTT. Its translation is CASGQGQNQPQHF.

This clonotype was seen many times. The CDR3 here is CASSPRDSTDTQYF. In nucleotides, the CDR3 is TGTGCCAGCAGCCCCCGGGACAGCACAGATACGCAGTATTTT. The chain uses TRBV7-9 and TRBJ2-3; D may match TRBD1 or TRBD2 (5 bases each). The CDR3 covers 14 residues. Germline CDR1 SEHNR, CDR2 FQNEAQ (reference sequence). Trimming stripped 5 bases from V and 0 bases from J, with 9 bases between.

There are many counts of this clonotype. The CDR3 nucleotides are TGCGCCAGCAGCTTGGACGGATTTAGCACAGATACGCAGTATTTT. It specifies CASSLDGFSTDTQYF. This chain links TRBV5-1 with TRBJ2-3; D gene ambiguous. This CDR3 has 15 amino acids. Germline V gives CDR1 SGHRS, CDR2 YFSETQ. V dropped 0 bases and J dropped 0 bases, with 8 bases sitting between them.

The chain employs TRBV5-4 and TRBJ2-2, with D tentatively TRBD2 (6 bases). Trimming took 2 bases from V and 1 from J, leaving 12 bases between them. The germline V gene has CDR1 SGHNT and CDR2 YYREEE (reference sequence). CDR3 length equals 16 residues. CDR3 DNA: TGTGCCAGCAGCTTTAGCGGAGCAATGAACACCGGGGAGCTGTTTTTT. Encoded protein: CASSFSGAMNTGELFF.

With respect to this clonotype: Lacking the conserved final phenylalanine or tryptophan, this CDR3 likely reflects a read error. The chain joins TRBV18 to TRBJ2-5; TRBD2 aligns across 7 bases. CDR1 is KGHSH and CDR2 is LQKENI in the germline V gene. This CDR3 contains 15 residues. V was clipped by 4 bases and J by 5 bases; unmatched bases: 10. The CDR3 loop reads CASSLSKGGQETQYS. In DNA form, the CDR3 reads TGTGCCAGCTCACTCTCCAAGGGAGGGCAGGAGACCCAGTACTCC.

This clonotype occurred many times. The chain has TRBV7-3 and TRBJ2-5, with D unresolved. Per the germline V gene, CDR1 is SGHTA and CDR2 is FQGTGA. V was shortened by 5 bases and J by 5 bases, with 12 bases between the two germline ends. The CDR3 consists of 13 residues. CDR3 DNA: TGTGCCAGCAGCCTGACTTACTCCGAGACCCAGTACTTC. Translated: CASSLTYSETQYF.

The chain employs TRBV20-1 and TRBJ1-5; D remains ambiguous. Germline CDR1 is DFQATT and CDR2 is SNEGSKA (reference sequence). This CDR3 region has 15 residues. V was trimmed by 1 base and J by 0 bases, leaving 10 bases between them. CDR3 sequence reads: CSARGVGISNQPQHF. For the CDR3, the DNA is TGCAGTGCTAGAGGGGTAGGGATTAGCAATCAGCCCCAGCATTTT.

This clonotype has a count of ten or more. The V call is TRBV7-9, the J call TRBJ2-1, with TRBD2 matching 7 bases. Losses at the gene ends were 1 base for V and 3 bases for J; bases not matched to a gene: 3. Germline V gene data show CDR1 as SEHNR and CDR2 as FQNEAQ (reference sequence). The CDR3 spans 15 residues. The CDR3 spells CASSLDGGSYNEQFF. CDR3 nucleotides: TGTGCCAGCAGCTTAGACGGCGGGAGCTACAATGAGCAGTTCTTC.

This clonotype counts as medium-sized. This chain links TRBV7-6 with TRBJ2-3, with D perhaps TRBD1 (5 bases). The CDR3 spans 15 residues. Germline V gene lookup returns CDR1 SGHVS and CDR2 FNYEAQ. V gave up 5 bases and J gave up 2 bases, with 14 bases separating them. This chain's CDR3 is CASSVNRQITDTQYF. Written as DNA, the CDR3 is TGTGCCAGCAGCGTTAATCGACAGATCACAGATACGCAGTATTTT. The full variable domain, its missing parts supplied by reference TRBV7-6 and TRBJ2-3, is GAGVSQSPRYKVTKRGQDVALRCDPISGHVSLYWYRQALGQGPEFLTYFNYEAQQDKSGLPNDRFSAERPEGSISTLTIQRTEQRDSAMYRCASSVNRQITDTQYFGPGTRLTVL.

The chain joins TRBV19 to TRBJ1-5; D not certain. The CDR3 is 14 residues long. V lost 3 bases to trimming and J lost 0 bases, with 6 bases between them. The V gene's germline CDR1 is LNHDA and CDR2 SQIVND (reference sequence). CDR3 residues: CASSMKNSNQPQHF. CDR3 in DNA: TGTGCCAGTAGTATGAAAAATAGCAATCAGCCCCAGCATTTT.

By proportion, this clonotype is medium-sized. The CDR3, as DNA: TGTGCCAGCAGTGAAAGGCAAGGGACAAGGCAGTTCTTC. Translating it yields CASSERQGTRQFF. The J gene is TRBJ2-1, the V gene TRBV2; D is perhaps TRBD1 (6 bases). CDR3 length: 13 residues. Deletions cut 2 bases from V and 12 bases from J, with 14 bases between. Looked up from germline, CDR1 is SNHLY and CDR2 is FYNNEI.

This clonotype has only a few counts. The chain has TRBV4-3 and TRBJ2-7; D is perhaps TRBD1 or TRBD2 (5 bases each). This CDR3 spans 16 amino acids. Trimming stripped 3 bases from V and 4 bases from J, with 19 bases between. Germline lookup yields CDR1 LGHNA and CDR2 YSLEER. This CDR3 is CASSHASRDGGYEQYF. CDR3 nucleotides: TGCGCCAGCAGCCATGCCTCACGGGACGGAGGATACGAGCAGTACTTC.

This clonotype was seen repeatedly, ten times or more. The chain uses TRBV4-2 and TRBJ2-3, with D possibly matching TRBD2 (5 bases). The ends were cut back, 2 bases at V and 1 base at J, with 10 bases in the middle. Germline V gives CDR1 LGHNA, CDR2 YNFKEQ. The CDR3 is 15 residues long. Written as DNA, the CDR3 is TGTGCCAGCAGCCAAACTAGGATAGGCACAGATACGCAGTATTTT. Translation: CASSQTRIGTDTQYF.

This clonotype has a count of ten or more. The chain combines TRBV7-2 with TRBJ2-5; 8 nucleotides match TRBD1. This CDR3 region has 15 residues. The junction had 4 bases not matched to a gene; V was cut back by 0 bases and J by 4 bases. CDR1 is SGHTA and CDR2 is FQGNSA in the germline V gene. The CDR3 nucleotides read TGTGCCAGCAGCTTAGCGCAAACAGGGGGAGAGACCCAGTACTTC. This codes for CASSLAQTGGETQYF.

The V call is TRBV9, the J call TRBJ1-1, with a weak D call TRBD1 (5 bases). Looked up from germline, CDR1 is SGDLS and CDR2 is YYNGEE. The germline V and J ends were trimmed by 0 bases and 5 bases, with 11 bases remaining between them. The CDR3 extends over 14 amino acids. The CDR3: CASSVGWGLTEAFF. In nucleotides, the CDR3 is TGTGCCAGCAGCGTAGGATGGGGACTGACTGAAGCTTTCTTT.

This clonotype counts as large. The CDR3 DNA reads TGTGCCAGTACCGGACTAGCTGGTAACACCGGGGAGCTGTTTTTT. This translates into CASTGLAGNTGELFF. V and J are TRBV19 and TRBJ2-2; TRBD2 agrees at 8 bases. Trimming at V came to 7 bases and at J to 2 bases, leaving 6 bases not matched to a gene. Germline V gene sequence: CDR1 LNHDA, CDR2 SQIVND (reference sequence). This CDR3 is 15 amino acids long.

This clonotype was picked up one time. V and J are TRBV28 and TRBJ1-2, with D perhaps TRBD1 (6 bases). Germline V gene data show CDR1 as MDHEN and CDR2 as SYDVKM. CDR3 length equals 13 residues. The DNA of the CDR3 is TGTGCAGCCGGGACATCGCTAGGCTATGGCTACACCTTC. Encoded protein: CAAGTSLGYGYTF.

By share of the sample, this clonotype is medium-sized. The CDR3 DNA sequence: TGCGCCAGCAGTAGGGACCCCACCAGCCGGGAGACCCAGTACTTC. As protein: CASSRDPTSRETQYF. The genes are TRBV5-1 and TRBJ2-5; the D call may be TRBD1 or TRBD2 (5 bases each). From germline, CDR1 is SGHRS and CDR2 YFSETQ. The V and J ends lost 5 bases and 5 bases respectively, with 19 bases between them. CDR3 size: 15 residues. The whole variable domain, remainder taken from reference TRBV5-1 and TRBJ2-5, is KAGVTQTPRYLIKTRGQQVTLSCSPISGHRSVSWYQQTPGQGLQFLFEYFSETQRNKGNFPGRFSGRQFSNSRSEMNVSTLELGDSALYLCASSRDPTSRETQYFGPGTRLLVL.

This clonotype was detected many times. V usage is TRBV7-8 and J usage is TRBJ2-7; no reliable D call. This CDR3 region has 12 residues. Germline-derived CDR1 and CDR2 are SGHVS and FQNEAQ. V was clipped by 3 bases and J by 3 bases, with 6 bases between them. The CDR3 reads CASSLAVYEQYF. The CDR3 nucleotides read TGTGCCAGCAGCTTGGCGGTCTACGAGCAGTACTTC.

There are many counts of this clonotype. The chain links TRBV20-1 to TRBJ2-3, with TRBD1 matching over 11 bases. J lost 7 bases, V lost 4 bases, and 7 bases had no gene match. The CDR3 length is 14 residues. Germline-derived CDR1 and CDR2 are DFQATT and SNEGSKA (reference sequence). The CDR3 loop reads CSAISDRGLHTQYF. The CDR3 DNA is TGCAGTGCTATCTCGGACAGGGGGCTGCATACGCAGTATTTT.

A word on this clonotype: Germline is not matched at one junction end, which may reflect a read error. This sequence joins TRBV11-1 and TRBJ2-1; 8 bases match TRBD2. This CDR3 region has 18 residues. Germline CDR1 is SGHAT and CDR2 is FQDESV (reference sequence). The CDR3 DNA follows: TGTACCAGCAGCTCCCCGCAGGGTTACGGGGGGGGGCGGAATGAGCAGTTCTTC. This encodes CTSSSPQGYGGGRNEQFF.

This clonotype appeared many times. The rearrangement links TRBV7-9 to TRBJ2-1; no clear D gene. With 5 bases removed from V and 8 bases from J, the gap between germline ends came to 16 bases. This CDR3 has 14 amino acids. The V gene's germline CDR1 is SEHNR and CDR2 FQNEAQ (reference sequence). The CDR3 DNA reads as TGTGCCAGCAGCCTCCGCAGTAGCTGGGATGAGCAGTTCTTC. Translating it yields CASSLRSSWDEQFF.

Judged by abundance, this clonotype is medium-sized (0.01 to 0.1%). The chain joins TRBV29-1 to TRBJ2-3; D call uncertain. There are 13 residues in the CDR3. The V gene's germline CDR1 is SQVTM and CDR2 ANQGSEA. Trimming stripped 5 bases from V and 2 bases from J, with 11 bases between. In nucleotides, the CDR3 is TGCAGCGTTACCGCCGACCTCACAGATACGCAGTATTTT. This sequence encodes CSVTADLTDTQYF.

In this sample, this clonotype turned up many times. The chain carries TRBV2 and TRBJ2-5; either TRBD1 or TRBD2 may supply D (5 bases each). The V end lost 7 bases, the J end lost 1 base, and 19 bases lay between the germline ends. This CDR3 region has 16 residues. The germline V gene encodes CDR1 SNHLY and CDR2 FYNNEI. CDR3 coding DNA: TGTGCCAGCACCAACCTTGGGACGGAGGCCCAAGAGACCCAGTACTTC. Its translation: CASTNLGTEAQETQYF.

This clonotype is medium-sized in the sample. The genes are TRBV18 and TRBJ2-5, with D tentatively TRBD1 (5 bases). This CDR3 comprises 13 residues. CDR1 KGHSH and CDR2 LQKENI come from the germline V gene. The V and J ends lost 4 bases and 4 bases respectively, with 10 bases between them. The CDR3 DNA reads TGTGCCAGCTCACAGGGGTATCGAGAGACCCAGTACTTC. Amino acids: CASSQGYRETQYF.

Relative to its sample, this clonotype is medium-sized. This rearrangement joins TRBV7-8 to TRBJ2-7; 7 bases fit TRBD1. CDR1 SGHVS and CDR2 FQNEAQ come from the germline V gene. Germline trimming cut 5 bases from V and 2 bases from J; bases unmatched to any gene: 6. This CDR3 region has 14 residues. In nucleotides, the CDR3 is TGTGCCAGCAGCCGAAACAGGGGTGCCTACGAGCAGTACTTC. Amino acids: CASSRNRGAYEQYF. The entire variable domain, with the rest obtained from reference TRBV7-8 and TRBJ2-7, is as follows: GAGVSQSPRYKVAKRGQDVALRCDPISGHVSLFWYQQALGQGPEFLTYFQNEAQLDKSGLPSDRFFAERPEGSVSTLKIQRTQQEDSAVYLCASSRNRGAYEQYFGPGTRLTVT.